This is a list of T cell receptor beta chains from one sample in a study of T cell responses to AZD1222 COVID-19 vaccine. Sequencing was performed with immunoSEQ multiplex PCR; in TCRdb, only in-frame clones are kept and a portion is missing. The profile shows about 110,000 clones, roughly nine tenths of them singletons. The sequences come from peripheral blood, collected on day 0 of AZD1222 vaccination. The source is an adult in good health. Each CDR3 is given with its conserved first and last residue. Fields, in order: V gene, D gene, J gene, clone size, CDR3 DNA, CDR3 protein. The D gene is left open where the match is weak. Size is omitted from some rows. Given values are once, few, many or a class for expanded clones.

v_gene: TRBV5-1
d_gene: NA
j_gene: TRBJ2-1
abundance: NA
CDR3nt: TGCGCCAGCAGCTCGACTAGGGACAATGAGCAGTTCTTC
CDR3aa: CASSSTRDNEQFF

v_gene: TRBV5-1
d_gene: TRBD1
j_gene: TRBJ1-1
abundance: NA
CDR3nt: TGCGCCAGCACCCAGCGGAACAGGGGAATGAACACTGAAGCTTTCTTT
CDR3aa: CASTQRNRGMNTEAFF

v_gene: TRBV5-1
d_gene: NA
j_gene: TRBJ1-6
abundance: NA
CDR3nt: TGCGCCAGCAGCTTGAGGCAGGGACGGGATTCACCCCTCCACTTT
CDR3aa: CASSLRQGRDSPLHF

v_gene: TRBV18
d_gene: NA
j_gene: TRBJ2-5
abundance: NA
CDR3nt: TGTGCCAGCTCACCGGCCAGGCAAGAGACCCAGTACTTC
CDR3aa: CASSPARQETQYF

v_gene: TRBV18
d_gene: NA
j_gene: TRBJ2-4
abundance: NA
CDR3nt: TGTGCCAGCTCACTATCGGACGGAGTTGGGGCCAAAAACATTCAGTACTTC
CDR3aa: CASSLSDGVGAKNIQYF

v_gene: TRBV28
d_gene: NA
j_gene: TRBJ1-2
abundance: once
CDR3nt: TGTGCCAGCAGGGCAAGAGGAACTGCTAACTATGGCTACACCTTC
CDR3aa: CASRARGTANYGYTF

v_gene: TRBV7-2
d_gene: NA
j_gene: TRBJ1-3
abundance: NA
CDR3nt: TGTGCCAGCAGCTCCCAGGGAAGCTCTGGAAACACCATATATTTT
CDR3aa: CASSSQGSSGNTIYF

v_gene: TRBV5-1
d_gene: NA
j_gene: TRBJ2-6
abundance: NA
CDR3nt: TGCGCCAGCACCCGGGGCAGGGATCGAGTACCCAACGTCCTGACTTTC
CDR3aa: CASTRGRDRVPNVLTF

v_gene: TRBV9
d_gene: NA
j_gene: TRBJ2-7
abundance: NA
CDR3nt: TGTGCCAGCAGCCCTAGAGGGGCAGGCGAGCAGTACTTC
CDR3aa: CASSPRGAGEQYF

v_gene: TRBV29-1
d_gene: TRBD1
j_gene: TRBJ1-5
abundance: NA
CDR3nt: TGCAGCGTTCGACAGGGTAATAGCAATCAGCCCCAGCATTTT
CDR3aa: CSVRQGNSNQPQHF

v_gene: TRBV2
d_gene: NA
j_gene: TRBJ1-5
abundance: once
CDR3nt: TGTGCCAGCAGTGCCATTGACAGGCTTAATCAGCCCCAGCATTTT
CDR3aa: CASSAIDRLNQPQHF

v_gene: TRBV30
d_gene: TRBD1
j_gene: TRBJ1-2
abundance: NA
CDR3nt: TGTGCCTGGAACGTTAGGACAGGGGGAAACGGCTACACCTTC
CDR3aa: CAWNVRTGGNGYTF

v_gene: TRBV5-4
d_gene: NA
j_gene: TRBJ1-1
abundance: once
CDR3nt: TGTGCCAGCAGCTTGAAAGATCTTGAAGCTTTCTTT
CDR3aa: CASSLKDLEAFF

v_gene: TRBV24-1
d_gene: NA
j_gene: TRBJ1-3
abundance: NA
CDR3nt: TGTGCCACCGATAAGGCCCGGGGCCCCTCTGGAAACACCATATATTTT
CDR3aa: CATDKARGPSGNTIYF

v_gene: TRBV28
d_gene: TRBD1
j_gene: TRBJ2-7
abundance: NA
CDR3nt: TGTGCCAGCAGTTTGAGGGTGGGCTGGCAGGGGGCCTACGAGCAGTACTTC
CDR3aa: CASSLRVGWQGAYEQYF

v_gene: TRBV7-3
d_gene: TRBD1
j_gene: TRBJ2-2
abundance: NA
CDR3nt: TGTGCCAGCAGTCAGACAGGGTCCACCGGGGAGCTGTTTTTT
CDR3aa: CASSQTGSTGELFF

v_gene: TRBV19
d_gene: NA
j_gene: TRBJ1-4
abundance: NA
CDR3nt: TGTGCCAGTAGTACGGGAGCCCAAAATGAAAAACTGTTTTTT
CDR3aa: CASSTGAQNEKLFF

v_gene: TRBV29-1
d_gene: TRBD1
j_gene: TRBJ1-2
abundance: NA
CDR3nt: TGCAGCGTTACGCTACAGGGGCCTGGCTACACCTTC
CDR3aa: CSVTLQGPGYTF

v_gene: TRBV20-1
d_gene: NA
j_gene: TRBJ2-7
abundance: NA
CDR3nt: TGCAGTGCTAGAGATGAACACGAGCAGTACTTC
CDR3aa: CSARDEHEQYF

v_gene: TRBV4-3
d_gene: TRBD2
j_gene: TRBJ2-1
abundance: NA
CDR3nt: TGCGCCAGCAGCCAAGATTTGCGGGGGTTTCCGTTCTTC
CDR3aa: CASSQDLRGFPFF

v_gene: TRBV10-2
d_gene: NA
j_gene: TRBJ2-3
abundance: NA
CDR3nt: TGCGCCAGCAGTGAGGATTTGGCTCGGACAGATACGCAGTATTTT
CDR3aa: CASSEDLARTDTQYF

v_gene: TRBV19
d_gene: NA
j_gene: TRBJ1-5
abundance: NA
CDR3nt: TGTGCCAGTAGTTGGGGACGACGAGGAGACCAGCCCCAGCATTTT
CDR3aa: CASSWGRRGDQPQHF

v_gene: TRBV7-2
d_gene: NA
j_gene: TRBJ1-1
abundance: NA
CDR3nt: TGTGCCAGCAGCTCCTGGGCCGGGACCGGTGAAGCTTTCTTT
CDR3aa: CASSSWAGTGEAFF

v_gene: TRBV6-2/TRBV6-3
d_gene: TRBD1
j_gene: TRBJ1-5
abundance: once
CDR3nt: TGTGCCAGCAGTTACTTCGACAGGGGAAATCAGCCCCAGCATTTT
CDR3aa: CASSYFDRGNQPQHF

v_gene: TRBV19
d_gene: TRBD1
j_gene: TRBJ1-2
abundance: NA
CDR3nt: TGTGCCAGTAGTACCACAGGGGACTATGGCTACACCTTC
CDR3aa: CASSTTGDYGYTF

v_gene: TRBV7-2
d_gene: NA
j_gene: TRBJ1-5
abundance: NA
CDR3nt: TGTGCCAGCAGCTTAGAGGGGCTCGGGTATAGCAATCAGCCCCAGCATTTT
CDR3aa: CASSLEGLGYSNQPQHF

v_gene: TRBV28
d_gene: NA
j_gene: TRBJ1-2
abundance: NA
CDR3nt: TGTGCCAGCAGTCCCAAGGGGTACTATGGCTACACCTTC
CDR3aa: CASSPKGYYGYTF

v_gene: TRBV18
d_gene: NA
j_gene: TRBJ2-1
abundance: NA
CDR3nt: TGTGCCAGCTCTCGACGGACAGCATTTTACAATGAGCAGTTCTTC
CDR3aa: CASSRRTAFYNEQFF

v_gene: TRBV5-8
d_gene: NA
j_gene: TRBJ1-2
abundance: NA
CDR3nt: TGTGCCAGCAGCTTGGTCAGTGAAAGGTTTCGTGGCTACACCTTC
CDR3aa: CASSLVSERFRGYTF

v_gene: TRBV2
d_gene: NA
j_gene: TRBJ1-5
abundance: NA
CDR3nt: TGTGCCAGCAGTGAAGCGCGGGGGGATCGTGGACAGCCCCAGCATTTT
CDR3aa: CASSEARGDRGQPQHF

v_gene: TRBV25-1
d_gene: NA
j_gene: TRBJ2-1
abundance: NA
CDR3nt: TGTGCCAGCAGTTATTTTGCAGGTATCAGGGGTGGGGAGCAGTTCTTC
CDR3aa: CASSYFAGIRGGEQFF

v_gene: TRBV9
d_gene: NA
j_gene: TRBJ1-1
abundance: NA
CDR3nt: TGTGCCAGCAGCCCCGCTGTCGCGAACACTGAAGCTTTCTTT
CDR3aa: CASSPAVANTEAFF

v_gene: TRBV15
d_gene: NA
j_gene: TRBJ1-5
abundance: NA
CDR3nt: TGTGCCACCAGCAGAGATAGAGGGTCCCCCCAGCCCCAGCATTTT
CDR3aa: CATSRDRGSPQPQHF

v_gene: TRBV3-1/TRBV3-2
d_gene: TRBD1
j_gene: TRBJ1-2
abundance: NA
CDR3nt: TGTGCCAGCAGCCAAAGTGCTGGGACAGGAAAAGGCTACACCTTC
CDR3aa: CASSQSAGTGKGYTF

v_gene: TRBV6-5
d_gene: NA
j_gene: TRBJ1-6
abundance: NA
CDR3nt: TGTGCCAGCAGGGCAGGGCCCTCGAGGGCACCCCTCCACTTT
CDR3aa: CASRAGPSRAPLHF

v_gene: TRBV12-3/TRBV12-4
d_gene: NA
j_gene: TRBJ2-2
abundance: once
CDR3nt: TGTGCCAGCAGTCTAGCATCCGGGGAGCTGTTTTTT
CDR3aa: CASSLASGELFF

v_gene: TRBV19
d_gene: NA
j_gene: TRBJ1-1
abundance: NA
CDR3nt: TGTGCCAGTAGTATATCCTCAGGAGCCGAATCAGGAGCTTTCTTT
CDR3aa: CASSISSGAESGAFF

v_gene: TRBV7-2
d_gene: TRBD1
j_gene: TRBJ1-1
abundance: NA
CDR3nt: TGTGCCAGCAGCACCCGCTGGACAGGGTACACTGAAGCTTTCTTT
CDR3aa: CASSTRWTGYTEAFF

v_gene: TRBV11-2
d_gene: TRBD2
j_gene: TRBJ2-2
abundance: once
CDR3nt: TGTGCCAGCAGCTTAGATCGCGGAGCGGGAGGCTCGGGTGGCACCGGGGAGCTGTTTTTT
CDR3aa: CASSLDRGAGGSGGTGELFF

v_gene: TRBV19
d_gene: NA
j_gene: TRBJ1-5
abundance: NA
CDR3nt: TGTGCCAGTAGCATTTCGCCCGGGCGGAATCAGCCCCAGCATTTT
CDR3aa: CASSISPGRNQPQHF

v_gene: TRBV9
d_gene: TRBD1
j_gene: TRBJ2-7
abundance: NA
CDR3nt: TGTGCCAGCAGCTTGGGTCCTACGGGACAGGGAGGTTACGAGCAGTACTTC
CDR3aa: CASSLGPTGQGGYEQYF

v_gene: TRBV7-2
d_gene: NA
j_gene: TRBJ1-3
abundance: few
CDR3nt: TGTGCCAGCACGGAGGGTAGTGGTGGAAACACCATATATTTT
CDR3aa: CASTEGSGGNTIYF

v_gene: TRBV18
d_gene: NA
j_gene: TRBJ2-1
abundance: NA
CDR3nt: TGTGCCAGCTCACCAACTAGCAATTCCTACAATGAGCAGTTCTTC
CDR3aa: CASSPTSNSYNEQFF

v_gene: TRBV7-9
d_gene: NA
j_gene: TRBJ2-7
abundance: NA
CDR3nt: TGTGCCAGCAAAGAGACGGCCAGCTCCTACGAGCAGTACTTC
CDR3aa: CASKETASSYEQYF

v_gene: TRBV5-1
d_gene: NA
j_gene: TRBJ1-3
abundance: NA
CDR3nt: TGCGCCAGCAGCTTGAAAGCGGTCCGCAACACCATATATTTT
CDR3aa: CASSLKAVRNTIYF

v_gene: TRBV5-4
d_gene: NA
j_gene: TRBJ1-3
abundance: NA
CDR3nt: TGTGCCAGCAGACCCCAGGGGAGCTCGAGAAACACCATATATTTT
CDR3aa: CASRPQGSSRNTIYF

v_gene: TRBV27
d_gene: NA
j_gene: TRBJ1-6
abundance: NA
CDR3nt: TGTGCCAGCAGTTTGTCGAGCTCCTATAATTCACCCCTCCACTTT
CDR3aa: CASSLSSSYNSPLHF

v_gene: TRBV10-3
d_gene: NA
j_gene: TRBJ1-5
abundance: medium-sized
CDR3nt: TGTGCCATCAGTGAAGGTAGGAATAGCAATCAGCCCCAGCATTTT
CDR3aa: CAISEGRNSNQPQHF

v_gene: TRBV7-9
d_gene: NA
j_gene: TRBJ2-7
abundance: NA
CDR3nt: TGTGCCAGCAGGATCACGGGCAGGGACGAGCAGTACTTC
CDR3aa: CASRITGRDEQYF

v_gene: TRBV18
d_gene: NA
j_gene: TRBJ1-6
abundance: NA
CDR3nt: TGTGCCAGCTCACCACCGCTTGACAGGAATTCACCCCTCCACTTT
CDR3aa: CASSPPLDRNSPLHF